A selection of T cell receptor beta chains follows, all from one sample in a study of Graves' ophthalmopathy and Graves' hyperthyroidism. One entry per CDR3 protein, called by TCRdb with MiXCR from the multiplex PCR reads. The sample has roughly 300,000 distinct CDR3 sequences, about a sixth seen once. Sequenced material: peripheral blood. Every receptor here comes from an adult man with Graves' ophthalmopathy. Both conserved end residues are part of each CDR3. The order of the fields is D gene, J gene, V gene, clone size, CDR3 DNA, CDR3 protein. A D gene is named only where the DNA matches it firmly. Some rows mark clone size as missing; the rest say once, few, many or name a class of expanded clone.

>-|TRBJ1-1|TRBV7-2|-
TGTGCCAGCAGCTCCCCCGGACTAGTGAACACTGAAGCTTTCTTT
CASSSPGLVNTEAFF
>TRBD2|TRBJ2-7|TRBV29-1|many
TGCAGCGGCCGAACTAGCGGGGCGACCTACGAGCAGTACTTC
CSGRTSGATYEQYF
>-|TRBJ1-6|TRBV3-1|many
TGTGCCAGCAGCCAAGATCGGGCCAGGCCTTCACCCCTCCACTTT
CASSQDRARPSPLHF
>-|TRBJ2-7|TRBV28|-
TGTGCCACCCACAGCGGGCTGCAGTACTTC
CATHSGLQYF
>-|TRBJ2-7|TRBV18|few
TGTGCCAGCTCACAGTACGGGGCAGGGGACTACGAGCAGTACTTC
CASSQYGAGDYEQYF
>TRBD2|TRBJ2-3|TRBV2|many
TGTGCCAGCAGTGGACTAGCGGGTAGCACAGATACGCAGTATTTT
CASSGLAGSTDTQYF
>-|TRBJ1-5|TRBV6-1|-
TGTGCCAGCAGCGACAGGCGCAATCAGCCCCAGCATTTT
CASSDRRNQPQHF
>-|TRBJ1-2|TRBV7-8|many
TGTGCCAGCAGCCCCACCATACAAGACTATGGCTACACCTTC
CASSPTIQDYGYTF
>-|TRBJ1-1|TRBV12-3/TRBV12-4|-
TGTGCCAGCAGTTTCAGCAACAAGAACACTGAAGCTTTCTTT
CASSFSNKNTEAFF
>-|TRBJ1-1|TRBV28|many
TGTGCCAGCACCGCTCGGGGGACACCGTACGAAGCTTTCTTT
CASTARGTPYEAFF
>-|TRBJ1-1|TRBV6-1|many
TGTGCCAGCAGGCTAAGGGATAGGGATAAGAACACTGAAGCTTTCTTT
CASRLRDRDKNTEAFF
>TRBD1|TRBJ2-7|TRBV7-9|-
TGTGCCACTGGGACAGGGACCTACGAGCAGTACTTC
CATGTGTYEQYF
>-|TRBJ1-5|TRBV12-5|many
TGTGCTAGCCCCCCGAAAACAGGGCATGGAGAGCCCCAGCATTTT
CASPPKTGHGEPQHF
>TRBD2|TRBJ2-2|TRBV6-2/TRBV6-3|-
TGTGCCAGCAGTTACTCGAGTAGACTAGCCAGTGGTACCGGGGAGCTGTTTTTT
CASSYSSRLASGTGELFF
>-|TRBJ1-5|TRBV18|-
TGTGCCAGCTCACCAAAAGGGACCCAAGGGTTCCAGCATTTT
CASSPKGTQGFQHF
>-|TRBJ1-1|TRBV6-2/TRBV6-3|many
TGTGCCAGCAGTTATCAGGGGCTCGGAAGGACTGAAGCTTTCTTT
CASSYQGLGRTEAFF
>-|TRBJ1-1|TRBV7-2|many
TGTGCCAGCAGCTTAAGGTCGAGTGAAGCTTTCTTT
CASSLRSSEAFF
>-|TRBJ2-2|TRBV7-3|many
TGTGCCAGCAGCGTCACTTCGTTGGGGGAGCTGTTTTTT
CASSVTSLGELFF
>-|TRBJ2-7|TRBV27|many
TGTGCCAGCAGTCCGGCCTTGGGCTACGAGCAGTACTTC
CASSPALGYEQYF
>-|TRBJ1-1|TRBV9|many
TGTGCCAGCAGCGCTACAGGGTGGAGCACTGAAGCTTTCTTT
CASSATGWSTEAFF
>-|TRBJ2-7|TRBV11-2|many
TGTGCCAGCAGCCCGACCAATTTAGGGCAGTACTTC
CASSPTNLGQYF
>-|TRBJ1-3|TRBV5-1|many
TGCGCCAGCAGCCCCGGCCCAGCTGGAAACACCATATATTTT
CASSPGPAGNTIYF
>-|TRBJ1-1|TRBV29-1|many
TGCAGCGTTGAAGGGGGTCCTACTGAAGCTTTCTTT
CSVEGGPTEAFF
>-|TRBJ2-7|TRBV11-2|many
TGTGCCAGCAGCTTAATAGGACAGTTTCAGTACTTC
CASSLIGQFQYF
>TRBD1|TRBJ1-2|TRBV6-2/TRBV6-3|-
TGTGCCAGCACCGACTCCGGGACAGGCTATGGCTACACCTTC
CASTDSGTGYGYTF
>-|TRBJ1-1|TRBV25-1|many
TGTGCCAGCAGTCCTCACGAGGGGGATGGCACTGAAGCTTTCTTT
CASSPHEGDGTEAFF
>-|TRBJ1-1|TRBV7-2|many
TGTGCCAGCAGCCTTACCAGCGGTGAAGCTTTCTTT
CASSLTSGEAFF
>-|TRBJ1-2|TRBV20-1|many
TGCAGTGCTAGAGAAGGAATCTTTAACTATGGCTACACCTTC
CSAREGIFNYGYTF
>-|TRBJ2-5|TRBV12-3/TRBV12-4|large
TGTGCCAGCAGGGCCCAGAGTCCCGTGCAAGAGACCCAGTACTTC
CASRAQSPVQETQYF
>-|TRBJ1-1|TRBV5-1|many
TGCGCCAGCAGCCCCCGAGTGATGAGCACTGAAGCTTTCTTT
CASSPRVMSTEAFF
>TRBD2|TRBJ2-7|TRBV7-2|-
TGTGCCAGCAGCGCCTTGTCCGTGAGACTAGCGGGAGTGGTTCAATCCTACGAGCAGTACTTC
CASSALSVRLAGVVQSYEQYF
>-|TRBJ2-2|TRBV5-1|few
TGCGCCAGCGGGAAGGACCCAATTGACACCGGGGAGCTGTTTTTT
CASGKDPIDTGELFF
>TRBD1|TRBJ1-2|TRBV25-1|-
TGTGCCAGCAGTGAAGGGACAGGCAATCCCTATGGCTACACCTTC
CASSEGTGNPYGYTF
>-|TRBJ2-5|TRBV5-1|many
TGCGCCAGCAGCTTGACAGAGGTGGTCTGGAACTTC
CASSLTEVVWNF
>TRBD1|TRBJ2-5|TRBV30|many
TGTGCCTGGACGACAGGGAGTGAGAGGGAGACCCAGTACTTC
CAWTTGSERETQYF
>-|TRBJ1-1|TRBV5-1|many
TGCGCCAGCAGCTTAGACGTACAGGGTTTCACTGAAGCTTTCTTT
CASSLDVQGFTEAFF
>-|TRBJ2-4|TRBV20-1|many
TGCAGTGCTGCAGGGGTAGCCAAAAACATTCAGTACTTC
CSAAGVAKNIQYF
>-|TRBJ2-7|TRBV6-1|-
TGTGCCAGCTCTAACACACAGGGTTCCAACGAGCAGTACTTC
CASSNTQGSNEQYF
>TRBD2|TRBJ2-5|TRBV6-5|-
TGTGCCAGCAGTACCTTTAGCGGGGCCCAAGAGACCCAGTACTTC
CASSTFSGAQETQYF
>-|TRBJ2-5|TRBV13|many
TGTGCCAGCAGTTTGGCGAATAGAGGAGAGACCCAGTACTTC
CASSLANRGETQYF
>-|TRBJ1-1|TRBV5-1|many
TGCGCCAGCAGCTCCAGGGCGGGTTTGGCTGAAGCTTTCTTT
CASSSRAGLAEAFF
>TRBD2|TRBJ2-7|TRBV28|many
TGTGCCGCTTCCTCCGGGACTAGCTCCTACGAGCAGTACTTC
CAASSGTSSYEQYF
>TRBD1|TRBJ1-1|TRBV28|many
TGTGCCAGCAGTTCCTCGGGACAGGGGATGAATGAAGCTTTCTTT
CASSSSGQGMNEAFF
>TRBD1|TRBJ1-2|TRBV7-6|many
TGTGCCAGCAGCTTAGCAACCACCGGGACAGGGGACGGCTACACCTTC
CASSLATTGTGDGYTF
>TRBD2|TRBJ2-7|TRBV12-3/TRBV12-4|many
TGTGCCAGCAGAGCTAGCGGGAACTACGAGCAGTACTTC
CASRASGNYEQYF
>-|TRBJ1-2|TRBV20-1|-
TGCAGTGCTATGAACCGTCGGTTAGGCTATGGCTACACCTTC
CSAMNRRLGYGYTF
>TRBD2|TRBJ2-5|TRBV6-1|-
TGTGCCAGCAGTGGACTAGCGGGAGGATTGGAGACCCAGTACTTC
CASSGLAGGLETQYF
>TRBD2|TRBJ2-2|TRBV20-1|many
TGCAGTGCAACCGGACTAGCGGGGACGAACACCGGGGAGCTGTTTTTT
CSATGLAGTNTGELFF
>-|TRBJ2-7|TRBV20-1|many
TGCAGTGCTAGAGATTCGCGAGCGGCTTACTACGAGCAGTACTTC
CSARDSRAAYYEQYF
>-|TRBJ2-7|TRBV4-1|many
TGCGCCAGCAGCCAAGACGAGGACTACGAGCAGTACTTC
CASSQDEDYEQYF
>TRBD2|TRBJ2-7|TRBV5-1|-
TGCGCCAGCACACTAGCGGGAGATCTTTACGAGCAGTACTTC
CASTLAGDLYEQYF